The rows below give T cell receptor beta chains drawn from one sample of a study of regulatory T cells in long-lasting Graves disease. TCRdb processed the multiplex PCR reads anew with MiXCR; each CDR3 protein has one entry. The repertoire has 300,000 to 500,000 distinct CDR3 sequences, around 20% of them found once; the top ten carry roughly 20%. This material consisted of peripheral blood mononuclear cells (PBMCs), taken when the disease was refractory, from a patient treated with antithyroid drugs. The receptors originated from a female donor with Graves disease. The CDR3 runs from the conserved cysteine through the conserved F or W. D genes are given only for firm matches. Clone size appears in some rows only: once, few, many, or a class for an expanded clone.

D,J,V,size,CDR3,DNA
.,TRBJ1-2,TRBV29-1,few,CSVEDPRQSYTF,TGCAGCGTTGAAGACCCACGACAGAGCTACACCTTC
TRBD1,TRBJ1-2,TRBV7-8,many,CASSPGTGSYGYTF,TGTGCCAGCAGTCCCGGGACAGGGTCGTATGGCTACACCTTC
.,TRBJ1-2,TRBV20-1,few,CSAAYRAFYGYTF,TGCAGTGCCGCATACAGGGCCTTCTATGGCTACACCTTC
.,TRBJ1-1,TRBV19,.,CASSIGGSTEAFF,TGTGCCAGTAGTATAGGGGGTTCCACTGAAGCTTTCTTT
.,TRBJ2-7,TRBV5-1,.,CASSLDGTPGDEQYF,TGCGCCAGCAGCTTGGACGGGACCCCGGGCGACGAGCAGTACTTC
.,TRBJ2-7,TRBV6-1,few,CASSFMARGSYEQYF,TGTGCCAGCAGCTTCATGGCCCGTGGGTCCTACGAGCAGTACTTC
.,TRBJ2-7,TRBV20-1,many,CSALWTGNKGSDEQYF,TGCAGTGCTCTTTGGACGGGGAATAAGGGGTCGGACGAGCAGTACTTC
TRBD2,TRBJ2-5,TRBV7-8,many,CASSLAGLASSVETQYF,TGTGCCAGCAGCTTAGCAGGACTAGCGTCCTCGGTGGAGACCCAGTACTTC
TRBD2,TRBJ2-5,TRBV9,.,CASSVASSGRLGEIQYF,TGTGCCAGCAGCGTAGCTAGTAGCGGGAGATTGGGAGAGATCCAGTACTTC
TRBD1,TRBJ1-5,TRBV6-1,few,CASSQDRGNDQPQHF,TGTGCCAGCAGTCAGGACAGGGGGAATGATCAGCCCCAGCATTTT
.,TRBJ1-2,TRBV18,.,CASSPGWPRTNYGYTF,TGTGCCAGCTCACCGGGGTGGCCCCGAACTAACTATGGCTACACCTTC
TRBD2,TRBJ2-7,TRBV12-3/TRBV12-4,many,CASRNPTSGDYEQYF,TGTGCCAGCAGAAACCCTACTAGCGGGGATTACGAGCAGTACTTC
TRBD1,TRBJ1-2,TRBV7-2,many,CASSTNRGARGYTF,TGTGCCAGCAGCACAAACAGGGGGGCGCGTGGCTACACCTTC
.,TRBJ1-1,TRBV30,many,CAWSSQGKAEAFF,TGTGCCTGGAGTTCTCAGGGAAAAGCTGAAGCTTTCTTT
TRBD1,TRBJ2-7,TRBV29-1,many,CSVTGTGFHEQYF,TGCAGCGTCACCGGGACAGGGTTCCACGAGCAGTACTTC
.,TRBJ1-1,TRBV9,few,CASSPMGDMNTEAFF,TGTGCCAGCAGCCCAATGGGAGATATGAACACTGAAGCTTTCTTT
TRBD2,TRBJ2-7,TRBV11-2,few,CASSLTTGTSGRAGWEQYF,TGTGCCAGCAGCCTAACTACCGGGACTAGCGGGAGGGCCGGGTGGGAGCAGTACTTC
TRBD1,TRBJ2-5,TRBV7-9,.,CASSPGQGAETQYF,TGTGCCAGCAGCCCCGGACAGGGCGCGGAGACCCAGTACTTC
.,TRBJ1-5,TRBV6-1,few,CASREAPWGNQPQHF,TGTGCCAGCAGAGAGGCCCCGTGGGGTAATCAGCCCCAGCATTTT
.,TRBJ1-6,TRBV20-1,.,CSASAGISNSPLHF,TGCAGTGCTAGCGCAGGGATAAGTAATTCACCCCTCCACTTT
.,TRBJ1-6,TRBV6-1,many,CASSEAMTRDNSPLHF,TGTGCCAGCAGTGAAGCTATGACAAGAGATAATTCACCCCTCCACTTT
.,TRBJ1-5,TRBV24-1,.,CATDSTNQPQHF,TGTGCCACGGACAGTACGAATCAGCCCCAGCATTTT
TRBD2,TRBJ2-7,TRBV20-1,many,CSARSTSGRDYEQYF,TGCAGTGCTAGAAGTACTAGCGGGAGGGACTACGAGCAGTACTTC
.,TRBJ1-4,TRBV7-2,few,CASSPGIYNEKLFF,TGTGCCAGCAGCCCCGGGATTTATAATGAAAAACTGTTTTTT
TRBD2,TRBJ2-3,TRBV7-9,.,CACFFTSGRPDTQYF,TGTGCCTGCTTCTTCACTAGCGGGAGGCCCGATACGCAGTATTTT
.,TRBJ2-7,TRBV30,.,CAWSRPPPYEQYF,TGTGCCTGGAGTCGCCCCCCACCCTACGAGCAGTACTTC
.,TRBJ2-7,TRBV29-1,many,CSVSSSVSYEQYF,TGCAGCGTTTCGTCGTCAGTTTCCTACGAGCAGTACTTC
TRBD2,TRBJ2-7,TRBV20-1,.,CSARDGLALGEQYF,TGCAGTGCTAGAGATGGACTAGCTCTCGGCGAGCAGTACTTC
TRBD2,TRBJ2-2,TRBV6-5,.,CASSFLTSGRTGELFF,TGTGCCAGCAGTTTCCTCACTAGCGGGAGAACCGGGGAGCTGTTTTTT
.,TRBJ2-7,TRBV7-3,few,CASSLTASSPQQYF,TGTGCCAGCAGCTTAACCGCCTCCTCGCCCCAGCAGTACTTC
TRBD1,TRBJ1-2,TRBV28,many,CASSFRGLIGYTF,TGTGCCAGCAGTTTCAGGGGGCTGATTGGCTACACCTTC
TRBD1,TRBJ2-7,TRBV11-2,few,CASSLAATGEPYEQYF,TGTGCCAGCAGCTTAGCGGCGACAGGGGAGCCTTACGAGCAGTACTTC